These 27 T cell receptor beta chains originate from one sample sequenced in a study of T cell repertoires in cytomegalovirus infection. Their antigen targets remain unknown. One entry per CDR3 protein results from TCRdb running MiXCR on the reads. The sample holds about 830,000 distinct CDR3 sequences; 30% to 35% are singletons and the top ten take roughly 12%. Sequenced material: cultured CD8+ T cells from PBMCs, taken from culture after CMV antigen stimulation. The receptors were gathered from a human donor in good health (CMV status not recorded). Some clones in this sample may be carry-over from other donors' samples.

This clonotype was seen only a few times. V usage is TRBV6-5 and J usage is TRBJ2-5; weak D call: TRBD1 (6 bases). The CDR3 spans 14 residues. Trimming took 4 bases from V and 5 from J, leaving 14 bases between them. The V gene's germline CDR1 is MNHEY and CDR2 SVGAGI. This CDR3 is CASSLYRVWETQYF. The DNA for the CDR3 is TGTGCCAGCAGTTTGTACAGGGTTTGGGAGACCCAGTACTTC.

This clonotype was counted a few times. The J gene is TRBJ1-5, the V gene TRBV7-8; D not resolved. Germline V gives CDR1 SGHVS, CDR2 FQNEAQ. This CDR3 is 16 amino acids long. Trimming left V 5 bases short and J 1 base short, with 15 bases between. The CDR3 nucleotides read TGTGCCAGCAGCCCTGCGAAGACCACCAGCAATCAGCCCCAGCATTTT. Encoded protein: CASSPAKTTSNQPQHF.

This clonotype appeared a few times. V usage is TRBV2 and J usage is TRBJ2-1, with a tentative D call TRBD2 (7 bases). The CDR3 is 14 residues long. With 3 bases removed from V and 9 bases from J, the gap between germline ends came to 15 bases. Germline CDR1 reads SNHLY; CDR2 reads FYNNEI. This CDR3 reads CASSDWGGHIEQFF. The CDR3 nucleotides read TGTGCCAGCAGTGACTGGGGGGGCCATATTGAGCAGTTCTTC.

The chain is built from TRBV27 and TRBJ1-1; the D is unclear. The CDR3 totals 13 residues. V was clipped by 10 bases and J by 0 bases, with 12 bases between them. CDR1 is MNHEY and CDR2 is SMNVEV in the germline V gene (reference sequence). The CDR3, as DNA: TGTGCCACCGGAACAGTCATGAACACTGAAGCTTTCTTT. Amino acids: CATGTVMNTEAFF.

The chain joins TRBV10-3 to TRBJ2-7; 10 bases line up with TRBD1. CDR1 ENHRY and CDR2 SYGVKD come from the germline V gene. The CDR3 has 12 residues. Trimming cost V 8 bases and J 3 bases; bases outside gene matches: 1. The CDR3 reads CAIRTGGYEQYF. The CDR3 DNA sequence: TGTGCCATCCGGACAGGGGGCTACGAGCAGTACTTC.

The chain employs TRBV6-2 or TRBV6-3 and TRBJ1-5; a weak D match, TRBD1 (5 bases). There are 15 residues in the CDR3. V gave up 3 bases and J gave up 7 bases, with 16 bases separating them. CDR1 is MNHEY, CDR2 SVGEGT, per germline. CDR3 region: CASSYPWGTGQPQHF. DNA for the CDR3: TGTGCCAGCAGTTATCCATGGGGCACGGGACAGCCCCAGCATTTT.

The table lists this clonotype with a few counts. The rearrangement joins TRBV10-2 to TRBJ1-2; weak D call: TRBD1 (6 bases). This CDR3 region has 13 residues. V was shortened by 3 bases and J by 3 bases, with 8 bases between the two germline ends. Germline CDR1 WSHSY, CDR2 SAAADI. CDR3 amino acids: CASSEQGDYGYTF. The CDR3 DNA reads TGCGCCAGCAGTGAACAGGGTGACTATGGCTACACCTTC.

As regards this clonotype: Being one base from a much bigger clone, this may be a read error. V gene TRBV7-8 combines with J gene TRBJ2-5; 12 positions match TRBD2. Germline-derived CDR1 and CDR2 are SGHVS and FQNEAQ. The CDR3 covers 16 residues. Unmatched junction bases numbered 10, after V lost 2 bases and J lost 9 bases. As DNA, the CDR3 is TGTGCCAGCAGCTTATATCTAGCGGGGGGGCTCGAGTCCCAGTACTTC. It yields the protein CASSLYLAGGLESQYF.

The V and J genes are TRBV27 and TRBJ2-1; TRBD2 agrees at 7 bases. J was trimmed by 14 bases and V by 1 base; bases with no gene match: 2. Germline CDR1 reads MNHEY; CDR2 reads SMNVEV (reference sequence). There are 11 residues in the CDR3. The CDR3 DNA follows: TGTGCCAGCAGTTTATTAGGGAGGGAGTTCTTC. Translation: CASSLLGREFF.

The table lists this clonotype with many counts. The chain combines TRBV7-8 with TRBJ2-1, with D perhaps TRBD1 (5 bases). V was trimmed by 1 base and J by 4 bases, leaving 11 bases between them. The V gene's germline CDR1 is SGHVS and CDR2 FQNEAQ. This CDR3 is built from 15 residues. The CDR3 DNA is TGTGCCAGCAGCTTAGAGGGGATAAGATACAATGAGCAGTTCTTC. Protein: CASSLEGIRYNEQFF.

The rearrangement uses TRBV2 and TRBJ2-7; TRBD2 matches 7 bases. V lost 10 bases to trimming and J lost 10 bases; unmatched junction nucleotides: 10. Germline V gives CDR1 SNHLY, CDR2 FYNNEI. The CDR3 loop spans 11 amino acids. The DNA for the CDR3 is TGTGCCATTCTTTTCCGGGACTACCAGTACGTC. This gives the protein CAILFRDYQYV.

The chain links TRBV28 to TRBJ2-5; the D gene is possibly TRBD1 (5 bases). The CDR3 is 17 residues long. The V end was cut by 1 base, the J end by 1 base, with 16 bases between. Germline assignment: CDR1 MDHEN and CDR2 SYDVKM. Written as DNA, the CDR3 is TGTGCCAGCAGTTTATATATGGGATCGACAGCCCAAGAGACCCAGTACTTC. Amino acids: CASSLYMGSTAQETQYF.

The chain couples TRBV12-3 or TRBV12-4 to TRBJ2-2, with D maybe TRBD1 (6 bases). Trimming shortened V by 5 bases and J by 6 bases, and 13 bases separated the two germline ends. The CDR3 extends over 14 amino acids. The CDR3 nucleotides are TGTGCCAGCAGTCCCAAACCAGGGGCCGGGGAGCTGTTTTTT. Protein sequence: CASSPKPGAGELFF.

The chain links TRBV7-9 to TRBJ2-5, with TRBD2 identical over 10 bases. There are 18 residues in the CDR3. CDR1 is SEHNR and CDR2 is FQNEAQ in the germline V gene (reference sequence). With 5 bases clipped from V and 2 bases from J, the junction kept 14 bases outside the gene matches. The CDR3 here is CASSRRMLAGALQETQYF. The CDR3 nucleotides read TGTGCCAGCAGCCGAAGGATGCTAGCGGGGGCCTTACAAGAGACCCAGTACTTC.

This clonotype appeared a few times. The chain carries TRBV6-6 and TRBJ2-7; 7 bases agree with TRBD1. After removal of 5 bases from V and 5 bases from J, the junction contained 9 bases not matched to a gene. This CDR3 is 14 amino acids long. In germline, CDR1 is MNHNY, CDR2 SVGAGI (reference sequence). CDR3 in DNA: TGTGCCAGCAGTGCCGACTTGACAGGGAACGAGCAGTACGTC. Its protein is CASSADLTGNEQYV.

The chain joins TRBV25-1 to TRBJ2-1; D not certain. CDR3 size: 11 residues. V was pared by 6 bases and J by 3 bases, with 3 bases between. CDR1 and CDR2 (germline): MGHDK, SYGVNS. DNA of the CDR3: TGTGCCAGCAGAATCTACAATGAGCAGTTCTTC. Translating gives CASRIYNEQFF.

This clonotype was seen ten or more times. The chain has TRBV7-6 and TRBJ1-1; D is unclear. The CDR3 spans 11 residues. The V end lost 2 bases, the J end lost 8 bases, and 6 bases lay between the germline ends. CDR1 is SGHVS, CDR2 FNYEAQ, per germline. In DNA, the CDR3 is TGTGCCAGCAGCTTAAGCCAGGAAGCTTTCTTT. It translates to CASSLSQEAFF.

This clonotype was detected only a few times. The chain couples TRBV20-1 to TRBJ1-2; no definite D call. V was shortened by 0 bases and J by 4 bases, with 12 bases between the two germline ends. CDR3 length: 14 residues. Germline V gene lookup returns CDR1 DFQATT and CDR2 SNEGSKA (reference sequence). CDR3 coding DNA: TGCAGTGCTAGAGATAAGGAAGCGGTCTATGGCTACACCTTC. This gives the protein CSARDKEAVYGYTF.

This clonotype turned up a few times. The chain recombines TRBV2 with TRBJ2-1, with 7 bases that match TRBD1. Germline V CDR1 and CDR2: SNHLY, FYNNEI. Trimming cost V 5 bases and J 12 bases; bases outside gene matches: 22. The CDR3 extends over 17 amino acids. CDR3 nucleotides: TGTGCCAGCAGTTTCTACAGGGGCTACCGGGCCTGCTGCTGGCAGTTCTTC. This encodes CASSFYRGYRACCWQFF.

On this clonotype itself: At one boundary the junction diverges from the germline segment, which might be a read error. The chain employs TRBV7-3 and TRBJ2-3; D tentatively fits TRBD1 or TRBD2 (5 bases each). Germline CDR1 reads SGHTA; CDR2 reads FQGTGA. There are 19 residues in the CDR3. The CDR3 region has the DNA TGTGTCAGCAGCTTAGGGGACGGATCTTTGGGATCTTTCACAGATACGCAGTATTTT. Encoded protein: CVSSLGDGSLGSFTDTQYF. The full variable domain, rest sourced from reference TRBV7-3 and TRBJ2-3, is GAGVSQTPSNKVTEKGKYVELRCDPISGHTALYWYRQSLGQGPEFLIYFQGTGAADDSGLPNDRFFAVRPEGSVSTLKIQRTERGDSAVYLCVSSLGDGSLGSFTDTQYFGPGTRLTVL.

This clonotype has only a few counts. CDR3 bases: TGCGCCAGCAGCCAAGAGGCCCCGTTGTTACTAGCGGGTAATGAGCAGTTCTTC. Protein: CASSQEAPLLLAGNEQFF. The chain combines TRBV4-3 with TRBJ2-1; 9 positions match TRBD2. Unmatched junction bases numbered 13, after V lost 0 bases and J lost 7 bases. Germline CDR1 is LGHNA and CDR2 is YSLEER. The CDR3 is made up of 18 amino acids.

This clonotype was detected only a few times. This chain connects TRBV6-2 or TRBV6-3 to TRBJ2-1; tentatively, D is TRBD2 (6 bases). Trimming shortened V by 2 bases and J by 3 bases, and 20 bases separated the two germline ends. Germline CDR1 and CDR2: MNHEY and SVGEGT. This CDR3 is 18 amino acids long. CDR3 in DNA: TGTGCCAGCAGTTACCCGGGGGAAGGGGATATCTTCTACAATGAGCAGTTCTTC. This sequence encodes CASSYPGEGDIFYNEQFF.

The V and J genes are TRBV13 and TRBJ1-1, with D perhaps TRBD1 (6 bases). The CDR3 has 16 amino acids. The V gene lost 5 bases and the J gene lost 4 bases, with 20 bases spanning the gap. CDR1 and CDR2 from the germline V gene are PRHDT and FYEKMQ (reference sequence). The CDR3 DNA is TGTGCCAGCAGCGGATCAGGGGCCCTTGTGGGCACTGAAGCTTTCTTT. Protein sequence: CASSGSGALVGTEAFF. The whole variable domain, remainder taken from reference TRBV13 and TRBJ1-1, is AAGVIQSPRHLIKEKRETATLKCYPIPRHDTVYWYQQGPGQDPQFLISFYEKMQSDKGSIPDRFSAQQFSDYHSELNMSSLELGDSALYFCASSGSGALVGTEAFFGQGTRLTVV.

To note about this clonotype: A much larger clone differs from this one at a single base, so this may be a read error. The CDR3 here is CAGSLEGSRGPLAQYF. As DNA, the CDR3 is TGTGCCGGCAGCTTAGAAGGGAGTCGGGGGCCCTTGGCCCAGTACTTC. The J gene is TRBJ2-5, the V gene TRBV7-8; D is perhaps TRBD1 or TRBD2 (6 bases each). The CDR3 runs to 16 residues. The germline CDR1 and CDR2 sequences are SGHVS and FQNEAQ. Filled out from reference TRBV7-8 and TRBJ2-5, the complete variable domain reads GAGVSQSPRYKVAKRGQDVALRCDPISGHVSLFWYQQALGQGPEFLTYFQNEAQLDKSGLPSDRFFAERPEGSVSTLKIQRTQQEDSAVYLCAGSLEGSRGPLAQYFGPGTRLLVL.

The chain uses TRBV7-9 and TRBJ2-1; 7 bases are shared with TRBD1. The V gene's germline CDR1 is SEHNR and CDR2 FQNEAQ (reference sequence). The CDR3 totals 18 residues. V trimming: 4 bases; J trimming: 0 bases; junction bases outside the gene matches: 12. CDR3 region: CASSSNDKGGSSYNEQFF. Written as DNA, the CDR3 is TGTGCCAGCAGCTCGAACGACAAAGGGGGCAGCTCCTACAATGAGCAGTTCTTC.

This clonotype came up a few times. J is TRBJ2-3 and V is TRBV6-2 or TRBV6-3, with D unclear. The CDR3 sequence is 15 residues long. V lost 6 bases and J 2 bases, leaving 15 bases between the germline ends. Per the germline V gene, CDR1 is MNHEY and CDR2 is SVGEGT. The CDR3 here is CASSQILEYTDTQYF. Written as DNA, the CDR3 is TGTGCCAGCAGCCAGATCCTAGAATACACAGATACGCAGTATTTT.

The genes are TRBV28 and TRBJ2-7, with D possibly matching TRBD2 (7 bases). The V and J ends lost 5 bases and 6 bases respectively, with 17 bases between them. The CDR3 is 14 amino acids. The germline gives CDR1 MDHEN, CDR2 SYDVKM. The CDR3 spells CASSSWEGVGEQYV. The CDR3 region has the DNA TGTGCCAGCAGTAGCTGGGAGGGGGTGGGCGAGCAGTACGTC.